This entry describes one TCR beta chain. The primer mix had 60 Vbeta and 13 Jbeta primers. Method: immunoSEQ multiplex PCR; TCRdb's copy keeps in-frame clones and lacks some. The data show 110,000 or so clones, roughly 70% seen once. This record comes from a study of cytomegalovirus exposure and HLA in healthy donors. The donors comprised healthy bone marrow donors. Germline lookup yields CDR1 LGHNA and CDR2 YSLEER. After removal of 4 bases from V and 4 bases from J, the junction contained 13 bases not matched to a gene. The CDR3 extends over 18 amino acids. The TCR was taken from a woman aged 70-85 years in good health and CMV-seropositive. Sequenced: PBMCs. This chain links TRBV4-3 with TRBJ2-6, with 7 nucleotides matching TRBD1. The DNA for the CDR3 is TGCGCCAGCAGCCGAGGAAAGGGGGCGCGGACCGGGGCCAACGTCCTGACTTTC. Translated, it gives CASSRGKGARTGANVLTF.